This T cell receptor (beta chain) was retrieved from a study of vaccination effects on CD4 cells after COVID-19. With respect to this clone: What it binds is not known.

Method: immunoSEQ multiplex PCR; TCRdb's copy keeps in-frame clones and lacks some. The table has about 27,000 clones, roughly 74% seen once; the top ten hold 22%. Within the ViraFEST assay, antigen-specific CD4+ T cells underwent expansion with viral peptide pools prior to sequencing. Isolating CD4+ T cells followed about 10 days of culture. Vaccine recipients, nucleocapsid antibody negative, had no prior SARS-CoV-2 infection. Findings and limits, study-wide: The study dataset contains few convalescent patients and includes no early post-infection timepoints. Healthy vaccinees showed cross-reactivity with common cold coronaviruses in only 1 of 255 vaccine-induced clones. Late after vaccination, infection- and vaccine-induced clones showed marked clonal contraction.

The specimen comprised CD4+ T cells from PBMCs cultured with HCoV-NL63 spike peptides, sampled before COVID-19 vaccination. This receptor was taken from a human donor who received a COVID-19 vaccine.

The CDR3 sequence is CAWSAKGQGDTEAFF. For the CDR3, the DNA is TGTGCCTGGAGTGCGAAGGGACAGGGTGACACTGAAGCTTTCTTT. The rearrangement links TRBV30 to TRBJ1-1; 9 bases align to TRBD1. Per germline, CDR1 GTSNPN and CDR2 SVGIG (reference sequence). This CDR3 contains 15 residues. The junction had 6 bases not matched to a gene; V was cut back by 1 base and J by 3 bases.